The 15 T cell receptor beta chains given below trace back to one sample, sequenced in a study of response to subunit inactivated influenza vaccine. Each CDR3 protein is one row after TCRdb ran MiXCR on the RT-PCR reads. The table includes over 300,000 distinct CDR3 sequences, about a fifth detected once. The sequenced sample was PBMCs from blood, obtained approximately 20 months after vaccination. The receptors stem from a man between 50 and 69 years old who received an inactivated influenza vaccine.

In DNA form, the CDR3 reads TGCGCCAGCAGTAGGACTAGCGGCTACGAGCAGTACTTC. Protein product: CASSRTSGYEQYF. J is TRBJ2-7 and V is TRBV4-3; 10 nucleotides agree with TRBD2. The CDR3 sequence is 13 residues long. CDR1 and CDR2 (germline): LGHNA, YSLEER. Trimming at V came to 6 bases and at J to 3 bases, leaving 2 bases not matched to a gene.

The CDR3 region has the DNA TGCGCCAGCAGCCCCCAGGCTAGCGGAGCCGGGGAGACCCAGTACTTC. Protein product: CASSPQASGAGETQYF. The V call is TRBV4-3, the J call TRBJ2-5, with TRBD2 matching 7 bases. Germline-derived CDR1 and CDR2 are LGHNA and YSLEER. With V trimmed by 4 bases and J by 5 bases, 13 bases remained unmatched. The CDR3 consists of 16 residues.

This chain joins TRBV4-3 and TRBJ1-2, with 7 bases aligning to TRBD1. V shed 3 bases and J 4 bases; nucleotides not matched to a gene: 5. Per germline, CDR1 LGHNA and CDR2 YSLEER. The CDR3 runs 14 residues. CDR3 sequence: CASSQARGSYGYTF. CDR3 nucleotide sequence: TGCGCCAGCAGCCAGGCCAGGGGGAGCTATGGCTACACCTTC.

The V call is TRBV15, the J call TRBJ2-1; TRBD1 aligns across 9 bases. The CDR3 length is 14 residues. Per the germline V gene, CDR1 is LNHNV and CDR2 is YYDKDF (reference sequence). J lost 4 bases, V lost 5 bases, and 3 bases had no gene match. Here the CDR3 DNA reads TGTGCCACCAGCGGGACAGGGCGGTACAATGAGCAGTTCTTC. Translation gives CATSGTGRYNEQFF.

The chain links TRBV20-1 to TRBJ1-4; perhaps TRBD1 as D (6 bases). Germline-derived CDR1 and CDR2 are DFQATT and SNEGSKA (reference sequence). This CDR3 region has 11 residues. V was clipped by 6 bases and J by 8 bases, with 10 bases between them. Here the CDR3 DNA reads TGCAGTGCGAAAACAGGGGAAAAACTGTTTTTT. This translates into CSAKTGEKLFF.

This clonotype was counted ten times or more. The chain has TRBV10-3 and TRBJ1-1, with 10 bases aligning to TRBD1. Germline loops: CDR1 ENHRY, CDR2 SYGVKD. Losses at the gene ends were 6 bases for V and 5 bases for J; bases not matched to a gene: 3. The CDR3 is 13 amino acids. The CDR3 DNA is TGTGCCATCAGGGGACAGGGGAAGACTGAAGCTTTCTTT. Amino acid sequence: CAIRGQGKTEAFF.

This clonotype was recorded a few times. The V gene is TRBV4-2, the J gene TRBJ1-1, with a weak D call TRBD1 (5 bases). Germline lookup yields CDR1 LGHNA and CDR2 YNFKEQ. The ends were cut back, 1 base at V and 4 bases at J, with 19 bases in the middle. The CDR3 totals 17 residues. The CDR3 sequence is CASSQGQPGLGATEAFF. For the CDR3, the DNA is TGTGCCAGCAGCCAAGGACAACCAGGGCTCGGGGCCACTGAAGCTTTCTTT.

The rearrangement joins TRBV11-2 to TRBJ2-7, with D unresolved. Germline CDR1 and CDR2: SGHAT and FQNNGV. The CDR3 has 14 amino acids. Trimming left V 4 bases short and J 1 base short, with 11 bases between. For the CDR3, the DNA is TGTGCCAGCAGCTCCCGGGCCAGGTCCTACGAGCAGTACTTC. It encodes CASSSRARSYEQYF.

The table lists this clonotype with a few counts. The V and J genes are TRBV9 and TRBJ2-7; a weak D match, TRBD2 (6 bases). Germline V gene sequence: CDR1 SGDLS, CDR2 YYNGEE. This CDR3 is built from 13 residues. Trimming removed 7 bases at V and 3 bases at J, with 14 bases between. DNA for the CDR3: TGTGCCAGCTCGAGAGGAGGGCTCTACGAGCAGTACTTC. It yields the protein CASSRGGLYEQYF.

The chain links TRBV6-6 to TRBJ2-4, with 12 bases fitting TRBD2. Looked up from germline, CDR1 is MNHNY and CDR2 is SVGAGI (reference sequence). The CDR3 runs 15 residues. The V and J ends lost 4 bases and 4 bases, in that order; junction bases with no gene match: 2. CDR3 protein: CASSLGTSGKNIQYF. The CDR3 bases are TGTGCCAGCAGTTTAGGGACTAGCGGGAAAAACATTCAGTACTTC.

The chain has TRBV7-9 and TRBJ2-7; 9 nucleotides line up with TRBD1. The germline CDR1 and CDR2 sequences are SEHNR and FQNEAQ (reference sequence). The CDR3 has 16 amino acids. V gave up 5 bases and J gave up 3 bases; unmatched junction bases: 11. In nucleotides, the CDR3 is TGTGCCAGCAGCCCAAACCCGGGACAGGGAATCTACGAGCAGTACTTC. Amino acid sequence: CASSPNPGQGIYEQYF.

V gene TRBV11-2 combines with J gene TRBJ2-3; D gene unclear. V lost 5 bases and J 7 bases, leaving 10 bases between the germline ends. Germline values: CDR1 SGHAT, CDR2 FQNNGV. The CDR3 contains 12 residues. The CDR3 region is CASSPTGHTQYF. CDR3 nucleotide sequence: TGTGCCAGCAGCCCCACCGGACATACGCAGTATTTT.

This clonotype was counted at least ten times. This chain connects TRBV5-5 to TRBJ2-7; D remains unclear. Trimming stripped 0 bases from V and 2 bases from J, with 15 bases between. The length of the CDR3 is 16 residues. Germline CDR1 and CDR2: SGHKS and YYEKEE (reference sequence). The CDR3 loop is CASSLAGQAVTYEQYF. The CDR3 DNA reads as TGTGCCAGCAGCTTGGCCGGCCAGGCCGTAACCTACGAGCAGTACTTC.

The chain employs TRBV6-1 and TRBJ1-2; weak D call: TRBD1 (5 bases). Germline V CDR1 and CDR2: MNHNS, SASEGT. The CDR3 has 13 amino acids. V gave up 1 base and J gave up 7 bases, with 10 bases separating them. The chain's CDR3 is CASSEGGVGGYTF. The CDR3, as DNA: TGTGCCAGCAGTGAAGGAGGGGTCGGTGGCTACACCTTC.

The rearrangement uses TRBV5-4 and TRBJ1-3, with no clear D. The V gene lost 0 bases and the J gene lost 0 bases, with 10 bases spanning the gap. CDR3 size: 16 residues. The germline CDR1 and CDR2 sequences are SGHNT and YYREEE (reference sequence). The CDR3 DNA is TGTGCCAGCAGCTTGGATGGGGTCGCCTCTGGAAACACCATATATTTT. This sequence encodes CASSLDGVASGNTIYF.